The 13 T cell receptor beta chains in this list originate from one sample, sequenced in a study of blood T cell repertoires in COVID-19 (dated by TCRdb to the early 2020s). The method behind the library was the immunoSEQ multiplex PCR assay. Entries here come from immuneACCESS through TCRdb and include only in-frame sequences with V and J called. Some clones fail to appear in such tables; in the studies checked, an unresolved V gene covers under half of the shortfall, and the cause of the remainder is unknown. The sample records approximately 190,000 clones, around four fifths of which are singletons. The ten largest clones represent roughly a fifth of the sample. The sample comprised peripheral blood. The receptor set was obtained from a human donor in a cohort sampled during active COVID-19.

The rearrangement uses TRBV5-1 and TRBJ1-6, with 9 bases lining up with TRBD1. The V gene end was trimmed by 5 bases and the J gene end by 0 bases; junction bases not matched to a gene: 6. Germline loops: CDR1 SGHRS, CDR2 YFSETQ. The CDR3 has 17 residues. CDR3 nucleotide sequence: TGCGCCAGCAGGCTGGGGACAGGGAGCTCCTATAATTCACCCCTCCACTTT. Protein: CASRLGTGSSYNSPLHF.

This chain connects TRBV6-1 to TRBJ2-5; no clear D. Germline CDR1 and CDR2: MNHNS and SASEGT. With 3 bases removed from V and 5 bases from J, the gap between germline ends came to 4 bases. This CDR3 spans 11 amino acids. In nucleotides, the CDR3 is TGTGCCAGCAGTGAGCGGGAGACCCAGTACTTC. Encoded protein: CASSERETQYF.

The chain is built from TRBV4-1 and TRBJ1-4, with TRBD1 as a possible D gene (5 bases). Germline V gene data show CDR1 as MGHRA and CDR2 as YSYEKL. CDR3 length: 15 amino acids. V lost 0 bases and J 7 bases, leaving 12 bases between the germline ends. This chain's CDR3 is CASSQDRGGGEKLFF. Written as DNA, the CDR3 is TGCGCCAGCAGCCAAGATCGCGGGGGTGGTGAAAAACTGTTTTTT.

The chain's CDR3 is CASSFLSDADTQYF. Here the CDR3 DNA reads TGTGCCAGCAGTTTTCTGAGTGATGCAGATACGCAGTATTTT. This chain links TRBV28 with TRBJ2-3, with unresolved D. The CDR3 covers 14 residues. CDR1 is MDHEN and CDR2 is SYDVKM in the germline V gene. The ends were cut back, 3 bases at V and 4 bases at J, with 11 bases in the middle.

The table lists this clone with a few counts. This chain uses TRBV19 with TRBJ2-5; TRBD1 agrees at 11 bases. V was pared by 4 bases and J by 4 bases, with 5 bases of the junction left unmatched. Germline V gene data show CDR1 as LNHDA and CDR2 as SQIVND (reference sequence). The CDR3 is made up of 15 amino acids. The CDR3: CASSTGQGAGETQYF. DNA of the CDR3: TGTGCCAGTAGTACCGGACAGGGGGCGGGAGAGACCCAGTACTTC.

The chain joins TRBV28 to TRBJ2-6; D perhaps matches TRBD1 (6 bases). The CDR3 is made up of 15 amino acids. Trimming took 7 bases from V and 4 from J, leaving 14 bases between them. The germline gives CDR1 MDHEN, CDR2 SYDVKM. CDR3 in amino acids: CASTDGGVGANVLTF. As DNA, the CDR3 is TGTGCCAGCACCGATGGGGGCGTCGGGGCCAACGTCCTGACTTTC.

This clone was seen more than once but under ten times. This sequence joins TRBV19 and TRBJ1-1, with D uncertain. The CDR3 is 13 residues long. The V end was cut by 0 bases, the J end by 5 bases, with 7 bases between. Per the germline V gene, CDR1 is LNHDA and CDR2 is SQIVND (reference sequence). CDR3 residues: CASSIDRVTEAFF. Here the CDR3 DNA reads TGTGCCAGTAGTATAGATCGGGTGACTGAAGCTTTCTTT.

The chain joins TRBV6-4 to TRBJ2-1; D is undetermined. Germline V lookup: CDR1 MRHNA, CDR2 SNTAGT. Trimming removed 3 bases from V and 4 bases from J, with 10 bases in between. The CDR3 contains 14 residues. The DNA for the CDR3 is TGTGCCAGCAGTGATGGAAACAGATACAATGAGCAGTTCTTC. It translates to CASSDGNRYNEQFF.

V gene TRBV29-1 combines with J gene TRBJ1-1; D might be TRBD1 (6 bases). CDR1 SQVTM and CDR2 ANQGSEA come from the germline V gene. V shed 3 bases and J shed 8 bases, with 10 bases lying between them. The CDR3 totals 11 residues. For the CDR3, the DNA is TGCAGCGTTGAGGAAGGGGGAGAAGCTTTCTTT. Translation gives CSVEEGGEAFF.

The chain carries TRBV11-2 and TRBJ2-1; perhaps TRBD2 as D (6 bases). Trimming stripped 5 bases from V and 4 bases from J, with 15 bases between. Germline V gives CDR1 SGHAT, CDR2 FQNNGV. The CDR3 runs 15 residues. Here the CDR3 DNA reads TGTGCCAGCAGCCCACACCCGGGACTTTACAATGAGCAGTTCTTC. This encodes CASSPHPGLYNEQFF.

This rearrangement joins TRBV7-3 to TRBJ2-5; D might be TRBD1 (6 bases). With 8 bases removed from V and 3 bases from J, the gap between germline ends came to 16 bases. The V gene's germline CDR1 is SGHTA and CDR2 FQGTGA. The CDR3 is made up of 14 amino acids. This CDR3 reads CASRKGPGEETQYF. DNA of the CDR3: TGTGCCAGCCGAAAGGGCCCAGGGGAAGAGACCCAGTACTTC.

This clone was seen more than once but under ten times. The CDR3, as DNA: TGTGCCAGCAGTTTATACGGGGGGCCTGGGCAGCCCCAGCATTTT. As protein: CASSLYGGPGQPQHF. The chain is built from TRBV27 and TRBJ1-5, with D possibly being TRBD1 (6 bases). V was shortened by 1 base and J by 7 bases, with 14 bases between the two germline ends. Germline lookup yields CDR1 MNHEY and CDR2 SMNVEV (reference sequence). The CDR3 sequence is 15 residues long.

The V gene is TRBV19, the J gene TRBJ2-3, with 8 bases matching TRBD2. The CDR3 contains 18 residues. Trimming at V came to 3 bases and at J to 1 base, leaving 12 bases not matched to a gene. Germline V lookup: CDR1 LNHDA, CDR2 SQIVND (reference sequence). The CDR3 loop is CASSIQGGGPVGTDTQYF. In DNA, the CDR3 is TGTGCCAGTAGTATTCAGGGCGGGGGGCCGGTGGGCACAGATACGCAGTATTTT.